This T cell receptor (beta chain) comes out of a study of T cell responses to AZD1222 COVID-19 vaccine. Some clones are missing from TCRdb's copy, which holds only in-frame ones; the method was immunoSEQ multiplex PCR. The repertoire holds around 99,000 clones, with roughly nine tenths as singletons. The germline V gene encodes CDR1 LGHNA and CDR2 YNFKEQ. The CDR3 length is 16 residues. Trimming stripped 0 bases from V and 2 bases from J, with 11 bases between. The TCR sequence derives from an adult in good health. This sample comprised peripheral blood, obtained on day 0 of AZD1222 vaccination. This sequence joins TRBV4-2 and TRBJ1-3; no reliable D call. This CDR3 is CASSQDRGSTGNTIYF. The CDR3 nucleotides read TGTGCCAGCAGCCAAGATCGTGGGTCGACTGGAAACACCATATATTTT.